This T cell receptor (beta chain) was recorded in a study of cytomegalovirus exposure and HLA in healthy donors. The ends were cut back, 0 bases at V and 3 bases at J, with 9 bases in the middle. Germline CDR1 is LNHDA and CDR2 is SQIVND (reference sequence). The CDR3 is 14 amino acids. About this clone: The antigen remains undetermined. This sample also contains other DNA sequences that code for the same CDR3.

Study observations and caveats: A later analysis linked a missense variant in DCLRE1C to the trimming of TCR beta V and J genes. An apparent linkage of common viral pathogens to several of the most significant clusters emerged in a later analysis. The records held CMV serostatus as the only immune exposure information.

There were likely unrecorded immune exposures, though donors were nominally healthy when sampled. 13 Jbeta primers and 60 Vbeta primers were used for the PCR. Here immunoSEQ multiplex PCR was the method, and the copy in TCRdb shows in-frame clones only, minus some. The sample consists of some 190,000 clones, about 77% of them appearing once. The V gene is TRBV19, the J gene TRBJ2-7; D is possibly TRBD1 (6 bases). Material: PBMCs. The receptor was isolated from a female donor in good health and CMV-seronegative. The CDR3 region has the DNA TGTGCCAGTAGTATAGATGGGGGCGGCTACGAGCAGTACTTC. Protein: CASSIDGGGYEQYF.